A single sample gave rise to the 30 T cell receptor beta chains below, sequenced in a study of CD8 T cells in ankylosing spondylitis (dated by TCRdb to the late 2010s). Their antigen targets remain unknown. The library came from 5' RACE. The instrument given in TCRdb is Illumina HiSeq 2500. Clones were called with MiXCR by TCRdb after fastp trimmed the public reads at Q25, and only in-frame beta chains were retained. One record per CDR3 amino acid sequence lists the most common genes and DNA. This sample is represented by about 750,000 distinct CDR3 sequences; roughly 19% of them were singletons. The ten largest clones take up 15% to 20% of the sample. On the study overall, not on this receptor specifically: A TCR beta motif of about 8 highly homologous amino acid variants appeared characteristic of blood from ankylosing spondylitis patients.

The sample consisted of blood, either unsorted or a sorted T cell fraction (not recorded which). The receptors were gathered from a male donor with ankylosing spondylitis.

The CDR3 DNA reads TGTGCCAGCAGCACCCAAGCGGGAGCCCCATACGAGCAGTACTTC. It is translated as CASSTQAGAPYEQYF. This chain joins TRBV7-2 and TRBJ2-7; 8 bases line up with TRBD2. Trimming took 5 bases from V and 4 from J; bases not matched to a gene: 10. Germline CDR1 reads SGHTA; CDR2 reads FQGNSA. This CDR3 is built from 15 residues.

V and J are TRBV6-2 or TRBV6-3 and TRBJ2-3; D assignment may be TRBD1 or TRBD2 (5 bases each). This CDR3 is 14 amino acids long. V was clipped by 6 bases and J by 5 bases, with 15 bases between them. CDR1 and CDR2 from the germline V gene are MNHEY and SVGEGT. Written as DNA, the CDR3 is TGTGCCAGCAGCCCCTCGAAGGGGAGAGATACGCAGTATTTT. Residues: CASSPSKGRDTQYF.

In this sample, this clonotype turned up a few times. The chain carries TRBV5-1 and TRBJ2-7, with TRBD2 as a possible D gene (5 bases). Trimming removed 6 bases from V and 7 bases from J, with 20 bases in between. The V gene's germline CDR1 is SGHRS and CDR2 YFSETQ. The CDR3 is 14 amino acids. The DNA for the CDR3 is TGCGCCAGCAACATGGGAGTGACATCGAGGGAGCAGTACTTC. Translated: CASNMGVTSREQYF. Full variable domain (missing parts from reference TRBV5-1 and TRBJ2-7): KAGVTQTPRYLIKTRGQQVTLSCSPISGHRSVSWYQQTPGQGLQFLFEYFSETQRNKGNFPGRFSGRQFSNSRSEMNVSTLELGDSALYLCASNMGVTSREQYFGPGTRLTVT.

The table lists this clonotype with many counts. This chain joins TRBV24-1 and TRBJ2-1; D not resolved. Deletions cut 4 bases from V and 5 bases from J, with 5 bases between. The germline gives CDR1 KGHDR, CDR2 SFDVKD. The CDR3 totals 12 residues. The CDR3 spells CATSDSNNEQFF. The DNA for the CDR3 is TGTGCCACCAGTGACAGCAACAATGAGCAGTTCTTC.

The gene calls are TRBV19 and TRBJ1-5; D is undetermined. This CDR3 comprises 12 residues. From germline, CDR1 is LNHDA and CDR2 SQIVND (reference sequence). V was pared by 6 bases and J by 3 bases, with 6 bases between. CDR3 amino acids: CASRGPNQPQHF. As DNA, the CDR3 is TGTGCCAGTAGGGGCCCCAATCAGCCCCAGCATTTT. Drawing the rest from reference TRBV19 and TRBJ1-5, the complete variable domain is DGGITQSPKYLFRKEGQNVTLSCEQNLNHDAMYWYRQDPGQGLRLIYYSQIVNDFQKGDIAEGYSVSREKKESFPLTVTSAQKNPTAFYLCASRGPNQPQHFGDGTRLSIL.

The sample holds a few counts of this clonotype. The genes are TRBV29-1 and TRBJ2-1, with TRBD1 identical over 10 bases. This CDR3 is built from 15 residues. Germline V gives CDR1 SQVTM, CDR2 ANQGSEA. After removal of 3 bases from V and 7 bases from J, the junction contained 9 bases not matched to a gene. CDR3: CSVDPWGQGQNEQFF. DNA of the CDR3: TGCAGCGTTGATCCGTGGGGACAGGGGCAAAATGAGCAGTTCTTC.

V is TRBV29-1 and J is TRBJ2-7; 7 nucleotides match TRBD1. This CDR3 region has 12 residues. With V trimmed by 7 bases and J by 3 bases, 6 bases remained unmatched. CDR1 SQVTM and CDR2 ANQGSEA come from the germline V gene. CDR3 residues: CSARQGFYEQYF. CDR3 DNA: TGCAGCGCCCGACAGGGCTTCTACGAGCAGTACTTC.

The chain is built from TRBV12-3 or TRBV12-4 and TRBJ2-7, with 7 positions matching TRBD2. The CDR3 covers 13 residues. V was clipped by 6 bases and J by 1 base; unmatched bases: 3. The CDR3 DNA follows: TGTGCCAGCAGGCTGGGGGGGTCCTACGAGCAGTACTTC. This gives the protein CASRLGGSYEQYF.

This sequence joins TRBV6-1 and TRBJ2-2, with TRBD2 identical over 11 bases. The CDR3 sequence is 15 residues long. V dropped 6 bases and J dropped 5; count of bases not matched to a gene: 5. Germline V CDR1 and CDR2: MNHNS, SASEGT. The CDR3 region has the DNA TGTGCCAGCAGGTCGGGACTAGCGGTGACCGGGGAGCTGTTTTTT. It codes for CASRSGLAVTGELFF.

On this clonotype itself: One end of the junction is discordant with germline, which a read error may explain. This chain connects TRBV20-1 to TRBJ2-3; 7 bases align to TRBD2. The germline V gene has CDR1 DFQATT and CDR2 SNEGSKA (reference sequence). The CDR3 sequence is 17 residues long. As DNA, the CDR3 is TGCTGTGCTAGAGATCTTGAGGGGTGGGAGGGGCACGATACGCAGTATTTT. Translated, it gives CCARDLEGWEGHDTQYF.

CDR3 protein: CASSTVGVVQGEAFF. As DNA, the CDR3 is TGTGCCAGCAGTACGGTGGGGGTGGTGCAGGGTGAAGCTTTCTTT. The chain couples TRBV12-3 or TRBV12-4 to TRBJ1-1; perhaps TRBD1 as D (5 bases). The V gene lost 5 bases and the J gene lost 7 bases, with 20 bases spanning the gap. CDR3 length equals 15 residues.

This clonotype has only one observation. The V call is TRBV5-1, the J call TRBJ2-5, with 9 bases that match TRBD2. CDR3 length: 18 residues. Germline V gene sequence: CDR1 SGHRS, CDR2 YFSETQ. J gave up 9 bases and V 4 bases, and 22 bases lay outside the gene matches. CDR3 nucleotides: TGCGCCAGCAGCCCAGAACCCCATGGACTAGCGAAACAGACGGCCCAGTACTTC. This codes for CASSPEPHGLAKQTAQYF.

This clonotype has a handful of counts. The chain combines TRBV28 with TRBJ1-1, with D perhaps TRBD1 (5 bases). V was trimmed by 10 bases and J by 0 bases, leaving 9 bases between them. The CDR3 extends over 12 amino acids. The germline CDR1 and CDR2 sequences are MDHEN and SYDVKM. The CDR3 DNA reads as TGTGCCATCGGGGCCCTGAACACTGAAGCTTTCTTT. This sequence encodes CAIGALNTEAFF.

This clonotype was detected many times. The CDR3, as DNA: TGTGCCACCAGCAGAGATCCCAGGGTTGGCACAGATACGCAGTATTTT. This sequence encodes CATSRDPRVGTDTQYF. The rearrangement links TRBV15 to TRBJ2-3; a possible D gene is TRBD1 (5 bases). V was clipped by 0 bases and J by 1 base, with 11 bases between them. Per germline, CDR1 LNHNV and CDR2 YYDKDF (reference sequence). The CDR3 contains 16 residues.

This clonotype showed up just a few times. The CDR3 region is CASSQPPGTVYGYTF. The DNA of the CDR3 is TGCGCCAGCAGCCAACCCCCTGGGACCGTCTATGGCTACACCTTC. The rearrangement uses TRBV4-1 and TRBJ1-2; tentatively, D is TRBD1 (5 bases). V lost 2 bases and J lost 4, with 14 bases in between. Per germline, CDR1 MGHRA and CDR2 YSYEKL. The CDR3 covers 15 residues.

Only a few counts were recorded for this clonotype. The chain couples TRBV28 to TRBJ1-2; D is possibly TRBD1 (6 bases). Germline V gene sequence: CDR1 MDHEN, CDR2 SYDVKM. The germline V and J ends were trimmed by 1 base and 2 bases, with 8 bases remaining between them. The CDR3 is 14 residues long. The DNA of the CDR3 is TGTGCCAGCAGTTTATTTCAGGGGAACTATGGCTACACCTTC. It specifies CASSLFQGNYGYTF.

V is TRBV2 and J is TRBJ2-4, with no clear D. The V end lost 3 bases, the J end lost 2 bases, and 8 bases lay between the germline ends. This CDR3 has 14 residues. Germline V lookup: CDR1 SNHLY, CDR2 FYNNEI. The CDR3 here is CASSDGFSKNIQYF. The CDR3 DNA reads TGTGCCAGCAGTGATGGGTTTTCCAAAAACATTCAGTACTTC.

This clonotype was detected only a few times. The V and J genes are TRBV9 and TRBJ2-3; D is possibly TRBD2 (5 bases). Trimming removed 2 bases from V and 0 bases from J, with 7 bases in between. There are 14 residues in the CDR3. From germline, CDR1 is SGDLS and CDR2 YYNGEE. CDR3 DNA sequence: TGTGCCAGCAGCGTTACTAGAAGCACAGATACGCAGTATTTT. Amino acids: CASSVTRSTDTQYF.

In this sample, this clonotype turned up a few times. The chain has TRBV20-1 and TRBJ1-1, with D possibly being TRBD1 (5 bases). CDR3 length: 12 amino acids. Germline CDR1 DFQATT, CDR2 SNEGSKA (reference sequence). Deletions cut 0 bases from V and 11 bases from J, with 13 bases between. CDR3 sequence (DNA): TGCAGTGCTAGAGATCAGGGCAGACAGGCTTTCTTT. Protein sequence: CSARDQGRQAFF.

This clonotype was recorded a few times. The chain is built from TRBV19 and TRBJ2-5; TRBD2 matches 7 bases. The CDR3 has 14 amino acids. Trimming took 7 bases from V and 6 from J; bases not matched to a gene: 11. CDR1 LNHDA and CDR2 SQIVND come from the germline V gene (reference sequence). The CDR3 loop is CASTDLAGGKTQYF. The CDR3 DNA reads TGTGCCAGTACCGACTTAGCGGGTGGTAAGACCCAGTACTTC. Full variable domain (remainder filled in from reference TRBV19 and TRBJ2-5): DGGITQSPKYLFRKEGQNVTLSCEQNLNHDAMYWYRQDPGQGLRLIYYSQIVNDFQKGDIAEGYSVSREKKESFPLTVTSAQKNPTAFYLCASTDLAGGKTQYFGPGTRLLVL.

The sample holds many counts of this clonotype. This CDR3 reads CASSFEARGETQYF. In DNA, the CDR3 is TGTGCCAGCAGTTTCGAGGCTAGAGGGGAGACCCAGTACTTC. V is TRBV12-3 or TRBV12-4 and J is TRBJ2-5; D may be TRBD2 (5 bases). This CDR3 is 14 amino acids long. The V end lost 3 bases, the J end lost 5 bases, and 13 bases lay between the germline ends.

This clonotype was counted between two and nine times. The chain carries TRBV6-6 and TRBJ1-6, with D tentatively TRBD1 (6 bases). The CDR3 is 13 residues long. Trimming took 6 bases from V and 9 from J, leaving 12 bases between them. Per germline, CDR1 MNHNY and CDR2 SVGAGI (reference sequence). The CDR3 DNA is TGTGCCAGCAGGAGGGGGGAGGGTTCACCCCTCCACTTT. Amino acid sequence: CASRRGEGSPLHF.

This clonotype has just a few counts. The chain couples TRBV12-3 or TRBV12-4 to TRBJ2-3; TRBD1 agrees at 7 bases. CDR3 length: 15 amino acids. Losses at the gene ends were 6 bases for V and 2 bases for J; bases not matched to a gene: 8. This chain's CDR3 is CASSPTQGLTDTQYF. Here the CDR3 DNA reads TGTGCCAGCAGCCCCACACAGGGGCTCACAGATACGCAGTATTTT.

This clonotype appeared a few times. V gene TRBV3-1 combines with J gene TRBJ1-4; D is unclear. This CDR3 is built from 17 residues. The V end lost 0 bases, the J end lost 0 bases, and 11 bases lay between the germline ends. CDR1 LGHDT and CDR2 YNNKEL come from the germline V gene (reference sequence). CDR3 in amino acids: CASSQDLERTTNEKLFF. As DNA, the CDR3 is TGTGCCAGCAGCCAAGATCTTGAAAGGACAACTAATGAAAAACTGTTTTTT.

The chain is built from TRBV6-1 and TRBJ1-1; maybe TRBD1 (5 bases). Germline loops: CDR1 MNHNS, CDR2 SASEGT. CDR3 size: 15 residues. V gave up 4 bases and J gave up 1 base, with 13 bases separating them. The chain's CDR3 is CASSALGTGNTEAFF. The DNA of the CDR3 is TGTGCCAGCAGTGCGTTAGGGACGGGGAACACTGAAGCTTTCTTT.

The chain recombines TRBV19 with TRBJ2-1; D tentatively fits TRBD1 or TRBD2 (5 bases each). The V gene's germline CDR1 is LNHDA and CDR2 SQIVND (reference sequence). The CDR3 extends over 15 amino acids. Trimming left V 4 bases short and J 2 bases short, with 12 bases between. In nucleotides, the CDR3 is TGTGCCAGTAGTACCAACCGGGGCGCCTACAATGAGCAGTTCTTC. Its protein product is CASSTNRGAYNEQFF.

This clonotype was seen only a few times. The genes are TRBV9 and TRBJ2-3; D uncertain. The germline gives CDR1 SGDLS, CDR2 YYNGEE. This CDR3 region has 14 residues. The ends were cut back, 0 bases at V and 5 bases at J, with 10 bases in the middle. CDR3 in amino acids: CASSVELSVDTQYF. For the CDR3, the DNA is TGTGCCAGCAGCGTAGAGCTTAGTGTAGATACGCAGTATTTT.

V is TRBV6-2 or TRBV6-3 and J is TRBJ1-5; TRBD1 matches at 7 bases. The CDR3 sequence is 16 residues long. Trimming took 2 bases from V and 2 from J; bases not matched to a gene: 6. Germline CDR1 is MNHEY and CDR2 is SVGEGT. CDR3 in amino acids: CASSYPDREGNQPQHF. The CDR3 region has the DNA TGTGCCAGCAGTTACCCCGACAGGGAGGGCAATCAGCCCCAGCATTTT.

The genes are TRBV28 and TRBJ2-7; 9 nucleotides align to TRBD2. CDR1 is MDHEN and CDR2 is SYDVKM in the germline V gene. The CDR3 loop spans 13 amino acids. V shed 8 bases, J shed 5 bases, and the junction held 7 bases outside the gene matches. The CDR3 protein is CASGREGTDEQYF. DNA of the CDR3: TGTGCCAGCGGGCGGGAGGGGACTGACGAGCAGTACTTC.

This clonotype was observed once. The rearrangement uses TRBV20-1 and TRBJ1-5; D might be TRBD1 (6 bases). This CDR3 has 12 residues. Germline values: CDR1 DFQATT, CDR2 SNEGSKA (reference sequence). V was cut by 3 bases and J by 9 bases, with 12 bases left in between. The CDR3 coding sequence is TGCAGTGCTAGTGAGGGGGATCGGCCCCAGCATTTT. Amino acids: CSASEGDRPQHF.